One and the same sample provided the 25 T cell receptor beta chains below, sequenced in a study of cytomegalovirus exposure and HLA in healthy donors. PCR amplification relied on 60 Vbeta primers (plus 13 Jbeta primers). TCRdb's table, derived via immunoSEQ multiplex PCR, lists solely in-frame clones and lacks some. This table holds about 130,000 clones, about 74% found once. Sequencing input: PBMCs. These receptors were obtained from a man aged 35 to 55 in good health and CMV-seropositive.

The V gene is TRBV28, the J gene TRBJ2-7; the D is unclear. Trimming pared 3 bases from V and 4 bases from J, leaving 7 bases between. Germline V gene sequence: CDR1 MDHEN, CDR2 SYDVKM. The CDR3 runs to 12 residues. The CDR3 nucleotides read TGTGCCAGCAGTTTCTCGAGTTACGAGCAGTACTTC. Its protein product is CASSFSSYEQYF. The full variable domain, completed using reference TRBV28 and TRBJ2-7, is DVKVTQSSRYLVKRTGEKVFLECVQDMDHENMFWYRQDPGLGLRLIYFSYDVKMKEKGDIPEGYSVSREKKERFSLILESASTNQTSMYLCASSFSSYEQYFGPGTRLTVT.

This clone was seen a handful of times. The chain's CDR3 is CASSGGNYNSPLHF. The CDR3 DNA follows: TGTGCCAGCTCAGGGGGCAATTATAATTCACCCCTCCACTTT. This sequence joins TRBV18 and TRBJ1-6, with a tentative D call TRBD1 (6 bases). Trimming left V 5 bases short and J 4 bases short, with 9 bases between. The CDR3 runs to 14 residues. The V gene's germline CDR1 is KGHSH and CDR2 LQKENI.

The sample holds a few counts of this clone. This chain uses TRBV7-9 with TRBJ1-1, with TRBD1 matching 9 bases. Germline V lookup: CDR1 SEHNR, CDR2 FQNEAQ (reference sequence). The J segment lost 3 bases and the V segment lost 6 bases, leaving 11 bases of the junction unmatched. The CDR3 is made up of 16 amino acids. The chain's CDR3 is CASRAPGGQGDTEAFF. As DNA, the CDR3 is TGTGCCAGCAGGGCCCCGGGGGGACAGGGTGACACTGAAGCTTTCTTT.

This clone occurred once. The rearrangement uses TRBV2 and TRBJ2-1, with 14 bases fitting TRBD2. Germline assignment: CDR1 SNHLY and CDR2 FYNNEI. This CDR3 has 15 residues. The J segment lost 7 bases and the V segment lost 6 bases, leaving 5 bases of the junction unmatched. The CDR3, as DNA: TGTGCCAGCAGGCGACTAGCGGGAGGGCCAAATGAGCAGTTCTTC. It translates to CASRRLAGGPNEQFF.

The chain is built from TRBV5-1 and TRBJ1-1; TRBD1 might be the D (5 bases). The CDR3 sequence is 17 residues long. Trimming left V 5 bases short and J 1 base short, with 21 bases between. Per the germline V gene, CDR1 is SGHRS and CDR2 is YFSETQ. CDR3 residues: CASRRTVTNQGNTEAFF. CDR3 DNA: TGCGCCAGCAGACGGACGGTAACTAACCAGGGGAACACTGAAGCTTTCTTT.

This clone was found a few times. The genes are TRBV28 and TRBJ2-1; weak D call: TRBD2 (6 bases). Looked up from germline, CDR1 is MDHEN and CDR2 is SYDVKM. Trimming removed 3 bases from V and 12 bases from J, with 21 bases in between. The CDR3 is made up of 15 amino acids. The CDR3 sequence: CASSLPAATGDRQFF. For the CDR3, the DNA is TGTGCCAGCAGTTTGCCCGCAGCCACGGGGGACCGGCAGTTCTTC.

The V call is TRBV19, the J call TRBJ1-1, with D unclear. CDR1 LNHDA and CDR2 SQIVND come from the germline V gene (reference sequence). With 7 bases removed from V and 5 bases from J, the gap between germline ends came to 20 bases. The CDR3 consists of 15 residues. The CDR3 DNA follows: TGTGCCAGTAATTCCCGGCGACATCCGGGGACTGAAGCTTTCTTT. As protein: CASNSRRHPGTEAFF.

The chain recombines TRBV13 with TRBJ1-3, with 7 bases matching TRBD1. The CDR3 extends over 14 amino acids. V lost 7 bases to trimming and J lost 5 bases; unmatched junction nucleotides: 8. Germline CDR1 PRHDT, CDR2 FYEKMQ (reference sequence). The CDR3 bases are TGTGCCAGCACCCCAAAGGGGGCTCGAAACACCATATATTTT. This gives the protein CASTPKGARNTIYF.

The rearrangement links TRBV28 to TRBJ2-1, with 8 bases fitting TRBD1. The germline V gene encodes CDR1 MDHEN and CDR2 SYDVKM. Unmatched junction bases numbered 8, after V lost 5 bases and J lost 8 bases. The CDR3 sequence is 14 residues long. CDR3 sequence reads: CASSLGQGWDEQFF. In DNA form, the CDR3 reads TGTGCCAGCAGTCTAGGACAGGGCTGGGATGAGCAGTTCTTC. Complete variable domain (other parts from reference TRBV28 and TRBJ2-1): DVKVTQSSRYLVKRTGEKVFLECVQDMDHENMFWYRQDPGLGLRLIYFSYDVKMKEKGDIPEGYSVSREKKERFSLILESASTNQTSMYLCASSLGQGWDEQFFGPGTRLTVL.

The gene calls are TRBV4-1 and TRBJ2-6; 7 bases agree with TRBD2. V shed 2 bases, J shed 4 bases, and the junction held 8 bases outside the gene matches. Germline V gene data show CDR1 as MGHRA and CDR2 as YSYEKL. The CDR3 loop spans 17 amino acids. The CDR3 DNA is TGCGCCAGCAGCCAACAACAAACTAGCGTGGGGGCCAACGTCCTGACTTTC. Its protein product is CASSQQQTSVGANVLTF.

The chain joins TRBV13 to TRBJ1-2; the D is unclear. V lost 0 bases to trimming and J lost 1 base, with 6 bases between them. The germline gives CDR1 PRHDT, CDR2 FYEKMQ (reference sequence). The CDR3 runs 14 residues. Here the CDR3 reads CASSLGRNNYGYTF. CDR3 nucleotide sequence: TGTGCCAGCAGCTTAGGGAGAAATAACTATGGCTACACCTTC.

This clone was picked up one time. The chain uses TRBV6-5 and TRBJ1-5, with D perhaps matching TRBD1 (5 bases). V was pared by 5 bases and J by 8 bases, with 16 bases between. The CDR3 length is 14 residues. CDR1 is MNHEY and CDR2 is SVGAGI in the germline V gene. The CDR3 spells CASSARTLMEPQHF. The CDR3 DNA reads as TGTGCCAGCAGTGCTCGGACACTAATGGAGCCCCAGCATTTT.

On this clone itself: In the same sample, other DNA sequences code for this CDR3. The chain couples TRBV5-8 to TRBJ1-5; D is possibly TRBD1 (5 bases). Trimming took 0 bases from V and 4 from J, leaving 17 bases between them. Germline V gene lookup returns CDR1 SGHTS and CDR2 YDEGEE. The CDR3 length is 17 residues. The CDR3 DNA is TGTGCCAGCAGCTTGGTGGGGGGAGCGACCGGTAATCAGCCCCAGCATTTT. Its translation: CASSLVGGATGNQPQHF.

This clone appeared a few times. V usage is TRBV5-5 and J usage is TRBJ2-7; tentatively, D is TRBD1 (6 bases). V lost 0 bases and J lost 2, with 9 bases in between. The CDR3 runs 14 residues. The germline V gene has CDR1 SGHKS and CDR2 YYEKEE (reference sequence). CDR3 region: CASSLVYRAYEQYF. In DNA form, the CDR3 reads TGTGCCAGCAGCTTGGTCTACAGGGCCTACGAGCAGTACTTC.

The chain uses TRBV7-2 and TRBJ2-1; 7 positions agree with TRBD1. Germline trimming cut 11 bases from V and 8 bases from J; bases unmatched to any gene: 12. Germline values: CDR1 SGHTA, CDR2 FQGNSA. CDR3 size: 13 residues. CDR3 nucleotide sequence: TGTGCCGGAACGGATAGACAGGGTTATGAGCAGTTCTTC. Translating it yields CAGTDRQGYEQFF.

In its sample, this clone was seen a few times. The CDR3 coding sequence is TGCGCCAGCAGCTTTCCGACTAGCGGGAGAATGTACAATGAGCAGTTCTTC. It encodes CASSFPTSGRMYNEQFF. V gene TRBV5-1 combines with J gene TRBJ2-1; 12 bases are shared with TRBD2. This CDR3 comprises 17 residues. Looked up from germline, CDR1 is SGHRS and CDR2 is YFSETQ. V dropped 2 bases and J dropped 4; count of bases not matched to a gene: 7.

This clone appeared a few times. The chain is built from TRBV5-1 and TRBJ1-2; D may be TRBD1 (5 bases). V shed 1 base and J shed 6 bases, with 16 bases lying between them. This CDR3 spans 15 amino acids. In germline, CDR1 is SGHRS, CDR2 YFSETQ. The CDR3 DNA is TGCGCCAGCAGCTTGACGGCGGGGCTTGTCCATGGCTACACCTTC. Its translation: CASSLTAGLVHGYTF. Looking up the rest from reference TRBV5-1 and TRBJ1-2 gives the full variable domain: KAGVTQTPRYLIKTRGQQVTLSCSPISGHRSVSWYQQTPGQGLQFLFEYFSETQRNKGNFPGRFSGRQFSNSRSEMNVSTLELGDSALYLCASSLTAGLVHGYTFGSGTRLTVV.

This clone was observed a few times. V gene TRBV11-1 combines with J gene TRBJ1-4; TRBD1 matches at 9 bases. Germline V gene sequence: CDR1 SGHAT, CDR2 FQDESV (reference sequence). CDR3 length: 15 amino acids. V gave up 5 bases and J gave up 8 bases; unmatched junction bases: 9. This CDR3 reads CASSAPGTGTEKLFF. In DNA, the CDR3 is TGTGCCAGCAGCGCCCCCGGGACAGGGACCGAAAAACTGTTTTTT. Full variable domain (outside the CDR3, taken from reference TRBV11-1 and TRBJ1-4): EAEVAQSPRYKITEKSQAVAFWCDPISGHATLYWYRQILGQGPELLVQFQDESVVDDSQLPKDRFSAERLKGVDSTLKIQPAELGDSAMYLCASSAPGTGTEKLFFGSGTQLSVL.

This chain links TRBV5-1 with TRBJ2-5; 8 bases map to TRBD2. The germline CDR1 and CDR2 sequences are SGHRS and YFSETQ. This CDR3 is built from 14 residues. V trimming: 4 bases; J trimming: 5 bases; junction bases outside the gene matches: 7. The CDR3 DNA sequence: TGCGCCAGCAGCCCAGGGACTAGTTCGGAGACCCAGTACTTC. Translation gives CASSPGTSSETQYF.

The CDR3 here is CASSPGGGRYEQYF. CDR3 bases: TGTGCCAGCAGTCCGGGGGGGGGCCGATACGAGCAGTACTTC. This rearrangement joins TRBV2 to TRBJ2-7; 8 positions match TRBD2. Germline V lookup: CDR1 SNHLY, CDR2 FYNNEI. CDR3 length equals 14 residues. Germline trimming cut 5 bases from V and 4 bases from J; bases unmatched to any gene: 7.

V and J are TRBV9 and TRBJ1-2; 8 nucleotides align to TRBD1. This CDR3 spans 17 amino acids. V lost 4 bases to trimming and J lost 0 bases; unmatched junction nucleotides: 11. Germline CDR1 SGDLS, CDR2 YYNGEE. The CDR3 region has the DNA TGTGCCAGCAGCACCCATCAGGGGGCCCTAGCTAACTATGGCTACACCTTC. Amino acids: CASSTHQGALANYGYTF.

The chain links TRBV9 to TRBJ2-3, with TRBD2 matching 8 bases. The CDR3 is 18 amino acids. CDR1 is SGDLS and CDR2 is YYNGEE in the germline V gene. V shed 4 bases, J shed 4 bases, and the junction held 17 bases outside the gene matches. The CDR3 DNA sequence: TGTGCCAGCAGCCCTAGGTTATTAGCGGGGCCCGGCGCAGATACGCAGTATTTT. This sequence encodes CASSPRLLAGPGADTQYF.

This clone was seen only once. This sequence joins TRBV27 and TRBJ1-1; perhaps TRBD1 as D (6 bases). The V gene lost 2 bases and the J gene lost 4 bases, with 11 bases spanning the gap. This CDR3 spans 14 amino acids. Germline lookup yields CDR1 MNHEY and CDR2 SMNVEV (reference sequence). The CDR3 loop reads CASSLIQGSTEAFF. DNA of the CDR3: TGTGCCAGCAGTTTAATACAGGGTAGCACTGAAGCTTTCTTT.

The rearrangement joins TRBV15 to TRBJ1-1; D might be TRBD1 (6 bases). The CDR3 is made up of 13 amino acids. The V end lost 0 bases, the J end lost 4 bases, and 6 bases lay between the germline ends. CDR1 and CDR2 from the germline V gene are LNHNV and YYDKDF (reference sequence). CDR3 sequence: CATSREGGTEAFF. CDR3 DNA: TGTGCCACCAGCAGAGAAGGGGGCACTGAAGCTTTCTTT. Drawing the rest from reference TRBV15 and TRBJ1-1, the complete variable domain is DAMVIQNPRYQVTQFGKPVTLSCSQTLNHNVMYWYQQKSSQAPKLLFHYYDKDFNNEADTPDNFQSRRPNTSFCFLDIRSPGLGDTAMYLCATSREGGTEAFFGQGTRLTVV.

The V call is TRBV28, the J call TRBJ2-1; D is possibly TRBD2 (7 bases). Looked up from germline, CDR1 is MDHEN and CDR2 is SYDVKM. With 6 bases removed from V and 0 bases from J, the gap between germline ends came to 12 bases. There are 15 residues in the CDR3. CDR3 protein: CASRPGGPSYNEQFF. The CDR3 bases are TGTGCCAGCAGGCCCGGGGGGCCCTCCTACAATGAGCAGTTCTTC.